Presented here are 14 T cell receptor beta chains from one specimen sequenced in a study of cytomegalovirus exposure and HLA in healthy donors. The data were produced by immunoSEQ multiplex PCR, yet TCRdb's version contains in-frame clones alone and is incomplete. This repertoire shows 250,000 to 350,000 clones, approximately 87% found once; its top ten account for 0.92%. The sample was PBMCs. These receptor sequences come from a woman aged 18-29 years in good health and CMV-seronegative.

The chain uses TRBV11-2 and TRBJ2-2, with TRBD1 as a possible D gene (5 bases). Germline V gives CDR1 SGHAT, CDR2 FQNNGV. The CDR3 extends over 16 amino acids. V was pared by 1 base and J by 0 bases, with 9 bases between. The CDR3 loop reads CASSLVRGPNTGELFF. CDR3 coding DNA: TGTGCCAGCAGCTTAGTTAGGGGCCCGAACACCGGGGAGCTGTTTTTT. The full variable domain, with the rest looked up from reference TRBV11-2 and TRBJ2-2, is EAGVAQSPRYKIIEKRQSVAFWCNPISGHATLYWYQQILGQGPKLLIQFQNNGVVDDSQLPKDRFSAERLKGVDSTLKIQPAKLEDSAVYLCASSLVRGPNTGELFFGEGSRLTVL.

The chain couples TRBV2 to TRBJ2-2; 7 bases line up with TRBD2. The CDR3 sequence is 15 residues long. Germline V CDR1 and CDR2: SNHLY, FYNNEI. V lost 8 bases, J lost 6 bases, and 12 bases stayed unmatched. The CDR3 DNA reads as TGTGCCAGCGTCTGGAGAGCGGGAACGGCCGGGGAGCTGTTTTTT. Amino acid sequence: CASVWRAGTAGELFF.

The chain employs TRBV5-6 and TRBJ2-7; D call uncertain. Trimming took off 4 bases at V and 7 bases at J, with 12 bases between the two ends. CDR3 size: 12 residues. Germline assignment: CDR1 SGHDT and CDR2 YYEEEE. CDR3 residues: CASSVRRWEQYF. The CDR3 DNA sequence: TGTGCCAGCAGCGTGAGGCGGTGGGAGCAGTACTTC.

The V and J genes are TRBV4-3 and TRBJ2-7, with TRBD1 matching 7 bases. With V trimmed by 3 bases and J by 3 bases, 5 bases remained unmatched. There are 14 residues in the CDR3. CDR1 is LGHNA, CDR2 YSLEER, per germline. The CDR3 coding sequence is TGCGCCAGCAGCCAGTACAGGGGTGTCTACGAGCAGTACTTC. It is translated as CASSQYRGVYEQYF.

The chain recombines TRBV5-1 with TRBJ2-5; D may be TRBD2 (7 bases). This CDR3 region has 13 residues. Trimming removed 3 bases at V and 4 bases at J, with 10 bases between. The germline V gene encodes CDR1 SGHRS and CDR2 YFSETQ. CDR3 DNA: TGCGCCAGCAGCTCGGGGGGCAGAGAGACCCAGTACTTC. This gives the protein CASSSGGRETQYF.

This sequence joins TRBV6-5 and TRBJ1-3; a possible D gene is TRBD1 (5 bases). The CDR3 loop spans 15 amino acids. The V gene's germline CDR1 is MNHEY and CDR2 SVGAGI. The ends were cut back, 6 bases at V and 2 bases at J, with 14 bases in the middle. The CDR3 is CASRIRGGTGNTIYF. CDR3 nucleotides: TGTGCCAGCAGGATCCGGGGGGGAACTGGAAACACCATATATTTT.

In this sample, this clone turned up once. V usage is TRBV6-1 and J usage is TRBJ2-7, with 9 nucleotides matching TRBD1. Germline CDR1 reads MNHNS; CDR2 reads SASEGT. The CDR3 contains 14 residues. With V trimmed by 6 bases and J by 3 bases, 6 bases remained unmatched. This CDR3 is CASRPPGQGYEQYF. In DNA form, the CDR3 reads TGTGCCAGCAGACCTCCGGGACAGGGCTACGAGCAGTACTTC.

This chain connects TRBV7-2 to TRBJ2-7; TRBD2 is a possible D gene (5 bases). This CDR3 is built from 13 residues. CDR1 and CDR2 from the germline V gene are SGHTA and FQGNSA. Trimming cost V 1 base and J 4 bases, with 8 bases left between them. CDR3 region: CASSLGLLYEQYF. CDR3 coding DNA: TGTGCCAGCAGCTTAGGACTATTATACGAGCAGTACTTC.

This clone was seen a single time. V is TRBV7-8 and J is TRBJ2-7; the D is unclear. V was cut by 3 bases and J by 7 bases, with 13 bases left in between. Germline V gene lookup returns CDR1 SGHVS and CDR2 FQNEAQ. This CDR3 comprises 13 residues. The CDR3 DNA reads as TGTGCCAGCAGCTTGGTGCAGGCTCGGGAGCAGTACTTC. Its translation: CASSLVQAREQYF. Full variable domain (missing parts from reference TRBV7-8 and TRBJ2-7): GAGVSQSPRYKVAKRGQDVALRCDPISGHVSLFWYQQALGQGPEFLTYFQNEAQLDKSGLPSDRFFAERPEGSVSTLKIQRTQQEDSAVYLCASSLVQAREQYFGPGTRLTVT.

The table lists this clone with a few counts. The chain combines TRBV7-2 with TRBJ1-5, with a tentative D call TRBD1 (5 bases). CDR3 size: 14 residues. Germline CDR1 is SGHTA and CDR2 is FQGNSA. Trimming took off 1 base at V and 3 bases at J, with 7 bases between the two ends. Here the CDR3 reads CASSLDRTNQPQHF. CDR3 nucleotides: TGTGCCAGCAGCTTAGACAGGACCAATCAGCCCCAGCATTTT.

This clone was counted many times. The chain uses TRBV15 and TRBJ2-2; a possible D gene is TRBD1 (5 bases). Germline values: CDR1 LNHNV, CDR2 YYDKDF (reference sequence). This CDR3 has 16 residues. Trimming stripped 5 bases from V and 0 bases from J, with 13 bases between. CDR3 amino acids: CATSPSTDSNTGELFF. CDR3 sequence (DNA): TGTGCCACCAGCCCTTCGACAGACTCGAACACCGGGGAGCTGTTTTTT.

This clone turned up a few times. The rearrangement joins TRBV27 to TRBJ1-2, with 8 bases fitting TRBD1. CDR3 size: 14 residues. Germline CDR1 MNHEY, CDR2 SMNVEV (reference sequence). V lost 5 bases to trimming and J lost 8 bases; unmatched junction nucleotides: 10. CDR3 in amino acids: CASSPGQGPLGYTF. Written as DNA, the CDR3 is TGTGCCAGCAGTCCCGGACAGGGCCCACTGGGCTACACCTTC.

This chain links TRBV4-1 with TRBJ1-1; D is uncertain. The CDR3 totals 14 residues. Germline V gene lookup returns CDR1 MGHRA and CDR2 YSYEKL. The V and J ends lost 4 bases and 0 bases respectively, with 9 bases between them. The CDR3: CASSRLRVNTEAFF. The CDR3 DNA reads as TGCGCCAGCAGCCGACTACGAGTGAACACTGAAGCTTTCTTT.

This clone was seen more than once but under ten times. The J gene is TRBJ2-7, the V gene TRBV28, with 7 bases lining up with TRBD2. CDR3 length: 12 residues. Per germline, CDR1 MDHEN and CDR2 SYDVKM. V was pared by 3 bases and J by 11 bases, with 7 bases of the junction left unmatched. The CDR3 loop reads CASSFGGSGEYF. In nucleotides, the CDR3 is TGTGCCAGCAGTTTTGGCGGGAGCGGCGAGTACTTC.